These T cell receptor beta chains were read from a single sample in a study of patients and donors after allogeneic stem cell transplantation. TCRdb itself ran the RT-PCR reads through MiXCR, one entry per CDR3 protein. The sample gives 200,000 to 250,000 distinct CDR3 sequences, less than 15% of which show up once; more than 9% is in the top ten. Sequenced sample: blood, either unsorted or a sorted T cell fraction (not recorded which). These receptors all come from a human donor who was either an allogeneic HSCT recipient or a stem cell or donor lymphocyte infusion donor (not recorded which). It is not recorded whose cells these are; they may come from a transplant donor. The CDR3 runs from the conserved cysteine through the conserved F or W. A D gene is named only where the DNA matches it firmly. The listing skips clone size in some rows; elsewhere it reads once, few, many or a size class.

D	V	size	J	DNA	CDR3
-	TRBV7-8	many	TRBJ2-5	TGTGCCAGCAGCCCCATGAATATACAAGAGACCCAGTACTTC	CASSPMNIQETQYF
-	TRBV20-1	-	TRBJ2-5	TGCAGTGCTAGAGACCCACCCGAGACCCAGTACTTC	CSARDPPETQYF
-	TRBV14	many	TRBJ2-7	TGTGCCAGCAGCCAAGTGCCAGAGTCCGAGCAGTACTTC	CASSQVPESEQYF
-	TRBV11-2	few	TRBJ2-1	TGTGCCAGCAGCTTCAGAGCCCGCCCCTACAATGAGCAGTTCTTC	CASSFRARPYNEQFF
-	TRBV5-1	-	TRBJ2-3	TGCGCCACCGATGACGGAATCACAGATACGCAGTATTTT	CATDDGITDTQYF
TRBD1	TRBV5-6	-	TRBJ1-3	TGTGCCAGCAGTTCCGGGACGACAGGGTATGGAAACACCATATATTTT	CASSSGTTGYGNTIYF
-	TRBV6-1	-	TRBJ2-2	TGTGCCAGCAGGACCGCCGGATATATCACCGGGGAGCTGCTTTTT	CASRTAGYITGELLF
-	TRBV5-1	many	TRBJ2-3	TGCGCCAGCAGCTTGGAGGGGACAAGGCTGAGTACGCAGTATTTT	CASSLEGTRLSTQYF
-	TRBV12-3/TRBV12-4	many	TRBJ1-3	TGTGCCAGCAGCTTGTGGGGGGTTGGAAACACCATATATTTT	CASSLWGVGNTIYF
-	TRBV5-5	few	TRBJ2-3	TGTGCCAGCAGCTCTACCTTCCGCGATAGGGTGAGGACAGATACGCAGTATTTT	CASSSTFRDRVRTDTQYF
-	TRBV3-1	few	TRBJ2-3	TGTGCCAGCAGCCCACAGGTGTCTTCTAGCACAGATACGCAGTATTTT	CASSPQVSSSTDTQYF
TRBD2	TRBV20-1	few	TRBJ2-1	TGCAGTGTGGCCGGGGGACTAGCGGGAGGGAGGCCCTACAATGAGCAGTTCTTC	CSVAGGLAGGRPYNEQFF
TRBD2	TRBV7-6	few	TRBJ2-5	TGTGCCAGCAGCATAACTAGCGGGCCCCAAGAGACCCAGTACTTC	CASSITSGPQETQYF
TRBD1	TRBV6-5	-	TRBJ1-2	TGTGCCAGCAGTTCGCCTATGACAGGGACTGCCGGTGGCTACACCTTC	CASSSPMTGTAGGYTF
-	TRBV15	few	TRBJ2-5	TGTGCCACCAGCAGTAACTTTCAAGAGACCCAGTACTTC	CATSSNFQETQYF
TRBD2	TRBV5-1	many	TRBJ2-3	TGCGCCAGCAGCTTGGCGGCTAGCGGGGGGAGAGATACGCAGTATTTT	CASSLAASGGRDTQYF
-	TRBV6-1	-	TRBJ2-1	TGTGCCAGCAGACCCCCCCTCGGGACGTTGGGGTACAATGAGCAGTTCTTC	CASRPPLGTLGYNEQFF
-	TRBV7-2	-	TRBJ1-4	TGTGCCAGCAGCTACTCAGGGGAGGCGCGGGAAAAACTGTTTTTT	CASSYSGEAREKLFF
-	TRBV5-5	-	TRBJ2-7	TGTGCCAGCAGCTTGGGTGGGACATCGTCCTACGAGCAGTACTTC	CASSLGGTSSYEQYF
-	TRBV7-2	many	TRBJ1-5	TGTGCCAGCAGCTTAGTGGCGCGGTCGTGGGGCGGTCAGCCCCAGCATTTT	CASSLVARSWGGQPQHF
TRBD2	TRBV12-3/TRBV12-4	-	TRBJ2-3	TGTGCCAGCAGCTTACGGATACTAGCGGGAGTAGGGGATACGCAGTATTTT	CASSLRILAGVGDTQYF
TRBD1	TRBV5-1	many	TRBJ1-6	TGCGCCAGCAGCTCTCACGGACAGGGGGCCGCTTCACCCCTCCACTTT	CASSSHGQGAASPLHF
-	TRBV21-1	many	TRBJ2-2	TGTGCCAGCAGCACAACAGGGACCGGGGAGCTGTTTTTT	CASSTTGTGELFF
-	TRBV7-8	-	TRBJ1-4	TGTGCCAGCAGCTCCAGACGGATTAATGAAAAACTGTTTTTT	CASSSRRINEKLFF
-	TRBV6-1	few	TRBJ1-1	TGTGCCAGTCGGGGGGGGGAAAGCCAAAACACTGAAGCTTTCTTT	CASRGGESQNTEAFF
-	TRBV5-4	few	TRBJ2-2	TGTGCCAGCAGCTTTCACGGGAGGAACACCGGGGAGCTGTTTTTT	CASSFHGRNTGELFF
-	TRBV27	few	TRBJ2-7	TGTGCCAGCAGTTTGGACGGTACCTCCTACGAGCAGTACTTC	CASSLDGTSYEQYF
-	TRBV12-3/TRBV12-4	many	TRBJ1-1	TGTGCCAGCAGTTTAGTCGCAGGCGCGATGAACACTGAAGCTTTCTTT	CASSLVAGAMNTEAFF
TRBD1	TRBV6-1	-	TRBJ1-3	TGTGCCAGCAGGAGACAGGGGGCATCTGGAAACACCATATATTTT	CASRRQGASGNTIYF
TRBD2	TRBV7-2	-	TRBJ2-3	TGTGCCAGCAGCCCCCAAGGGGAGGGATACACAGATACGCAGTATTTT	CASSPQGEGYTDTQYF
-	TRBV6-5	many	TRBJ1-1	TGTGCCAGCAGTTACGGGGAAACAAGCTTTTACACTGAAGCTTTCTTT	CASSYGETSFYTEAFF
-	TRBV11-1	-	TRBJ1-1	TGTGCCAGCAGCTTATTTCAGGGGAAAGGCGCTGAAGCTTTCTTT	CASSLFQGKGAEAFF
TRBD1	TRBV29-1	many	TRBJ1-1	TGCAGCGCCAAACCTCCGACAGGGGTTAGGAACACTGAAGCTTTCTTT	CSAKPPTGVRNTEAFF
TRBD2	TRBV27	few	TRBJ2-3	TGTGCCAGCACCTTGGGGACTAGCCCCTCAGATACGCAGTATTTT	CASTLGTSPSDTQYF
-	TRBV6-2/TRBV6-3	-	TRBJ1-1	TGTGCCAGCAGTTTCGCGAGGGGGGGGAACACTGAAGCTTTCTTT	CASSFARGGNTEAFF
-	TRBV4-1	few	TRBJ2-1	TGCGCCAGCAGCCAAGCGGGAGTTTTTGAGCAGTTCTTC	CASSQAGVFEQFF
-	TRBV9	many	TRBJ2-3	TGTGCCAGCAGCCCATCCGGAGGGGGCGGCGCATCAACAGATACGCAGTATTTT	CASSPSGGGGASTDTQYF
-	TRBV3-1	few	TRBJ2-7	TGTGCCAGCAGCCAAGCCCCGGGGATTGGGGGCGAGCAGTACTTC	CASSQAPGIGGEQYF
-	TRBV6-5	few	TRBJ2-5	TGTGCCAGCAGTTACTCGACAGGAAAGGAGACCCAGTACTTC	CASSYSTGKETQYF
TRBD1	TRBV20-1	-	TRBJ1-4	TGCAGTGCTAGCCGGACAGGGGAAGAAAAACTGTTTTTT	CSASRTGEEKLFF
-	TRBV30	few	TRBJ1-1	TGTGCCTGGAGTCCTTCTGTCTACACTGAAGCTTTCTTT	CAWSPSVYTEAFF
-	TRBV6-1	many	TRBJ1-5	TGTGCCAGCCGGAGGGAAACGGGTGTTAGCAATCAGCCCCAGCATTTT	CASRRETGVSNQPQHF
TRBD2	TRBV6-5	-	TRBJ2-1	TGTGCCAGCAGTTACTACATCGGGACTAGCGGGAGAAATGAGCAGTTCTTC	CASSYYIGTSGRNEQFF
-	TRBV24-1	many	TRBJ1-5	TGTGCCACCAGTGATTCCGGCCCCGATCAGCCCCAGCATTTT	CATSDSGPDQPQHF
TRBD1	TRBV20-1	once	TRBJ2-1	TGCAGTGCTAGCGGGACAGGGCAAAGTAATGAGCAGTTCTTC	CSASGTGQSNEQFF
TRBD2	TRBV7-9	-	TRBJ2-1	TGTGCCAGCAGCTTAGAGGGACTAGCGGTAAACTACAATGAGCAGTTCTTC	CASSLEGLAVNYNEQFF
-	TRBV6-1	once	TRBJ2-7	TGTGCCAGCAGTCCCCGCGCAGGGACTGGGTACGAGCAGTACTTC	CASSPRAGTGYEQYF
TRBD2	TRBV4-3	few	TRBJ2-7	TGCGCCAGCAGCCAAGATCGGGGGGGACCCTACGAGCAGTACTTC	CASSQDRGGPYEQYF
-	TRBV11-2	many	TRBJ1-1	TGTGCCAGCAGCCCTGACACTAACACTGAAGCTTTCTTT	CASSPDTNTEAFF
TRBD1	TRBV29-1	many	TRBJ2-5	TGCAGCGGCTCAGGGGGTTTCGGGGAGACCCAGTACTTC	CSGSGGFGETQYF
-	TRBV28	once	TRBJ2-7	TGTGCCAGCAGACCCGGCTCCCTTGACGAGCAGTACTTC	CASRPGSLDEQYF
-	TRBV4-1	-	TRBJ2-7	TGCGCCAGCAGCCAAGCTGGACTGGGGCGGCGCGAGCAGTACTTC	CASSQAGLGRREQYF
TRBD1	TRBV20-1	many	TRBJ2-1	TGCAGTGCCGGGCCAGGGGGCGGCTACAATGAGCAGTTCTTC	CSAGPGGGYNEQFF
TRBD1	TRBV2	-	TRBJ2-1	TGTGCCAGCACCAGGGACAGGGGGGCTTACAATGAGCAGTTCTTC	CASTRDRGAYNEQFF
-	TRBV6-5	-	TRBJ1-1	TGTGCCAGCAGTTACGGAATGGTAGGGGGGTACACTGAAGCTTTCTTT	CASSYGMVGGYTEAFF
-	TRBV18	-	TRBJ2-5	TGTGCCAGCTCATCCCCGACCAAAGGGGAGACCCAGTACTTC	CASSSPTKGETQYF
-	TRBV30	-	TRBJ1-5	TGTGCCTGGAGTGTCGGGGGGAGTGGGCCCCAGCATTTT	CAWSVGGSGPQHF
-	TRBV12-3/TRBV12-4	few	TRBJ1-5	TGTGCCAGCAGTCACCTTCAGGGTAACGGACAGCCCCAGCATTTT	CASSHLQGNGQPQHF
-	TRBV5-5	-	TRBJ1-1	TGTGCCAGCAGCCACCATAGGACGGAGAACACTGAAGCTTTCTTT	CASSHHRTENTEAFF
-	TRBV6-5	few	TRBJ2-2	TGTGCCAGCAGTTACTCGAACTCCATTAGGGGGGAGCTGTTTTTT	CASSYSNSIRGELFF